Shown below are 6 T cell receptor beta chains from a single sample sequenced in a study of blood T cell repertoires in COVID-19. The method was immunoSEQ multiplex PCR; TCRdb's version includes in-frame clones alone and lacks a portion of them. The table shows hundreds of thousands of clones, with about 90% occurring only once. The material sequenced was peripheral blood. The receptors were sampled from a woman between 65 and 79 years old with COVID-19, enrolled during active disease.

This chain connects TRBV19 to TRBJ2-5; 9 bases align to TRBD1. Germline trimming cut 3 bases from V and 5 bases from J; bases unmatched to any gene: 10. The CDR3 covers 16 residues. The germline V gene encodes CDR1 LNHDA and CDR2 SQIVND (reference sequence). The CDR3 DNA is TGTGCCAGTAGTATCCGCGCTGGGACAGGGCTTGAGACCCAGTACTTC. Translating it yields CASSIRAGTGLETQYF. The variable domain in full, completed from reference TRBV19 and TRBJ2-5, reads DGGITQSPKYLFRKEGQNVTLSCEQNLNHDAMYWYRQDPGQGLRLIYYSQIVNDFQKGDIAEGYSVSREKKESFPLTVTSAQKNPTAFYLCASSIRAGTGLETQYFGPGTRLLVL.

This clone was counted a single time. The CDR3 region has the DNA TGTGCCAGCAGCCAAGGACTGATTTACAATGAGCAGTTCTTC. Protein sequence: CASSQGLIYNEQFF. The chain combines TRBV13 with TRBJ2-1; weak D call: TRBD2 (5 bases). This CDR3 is 14 amino acids long. Trimming cost V 5 bases and J 4 bases, with 12 bases left between them. Germline V gene lookup returns CDR1 PRHDT and CDR2 FYEKMQ (reference sequence).

The chain uses TRBV30 and TRBJ1-3; 9 bases map to TRBD1. The CDR3 spans 13 residues. The germline V gene encodes CDR1 GTSNPN and CDR2 SVGIG (reference sequence). The junction had 2 bases not matched to a gene; V was cut back by 8 bases and J by 0 bases. The CDR3 coding sequence is TGTGCCCTGACAGGGGGCTCTGGAAACACCATATATTTT. Its protein is CALTGGSGNTIYF.

This sequence joins TRBV19 and TRBJ2-7; 11 bases map to TRBD1. V was clipped by 5 bases and J by 3 bases; unmatched bases: 9. The germline CDR1 and CDR2 sequences are LNHDA and SQIVND (reference sequence). This CDR3 has 16 residues. The CDR3 DNA is TGTGCCAGTAGTCGCGAGACCGGGACAGGGGGCTACGAGCAGTACTTC. It yields the protein CASSRETGTGGYEQYF.

This clone was recorded once. The chain carries TRBV28 and TRBJ2-7, with D possibly being TRBD1 (6 bases). V lost 4 bases and J lost 2, with 12 bases in between. The V gene's germline CDR1 is MDHEN and CDR2 SYDVKM. There are 14 residues in the CDR3. CDR3 nucleotide sequence: TGTGCCAGCAGTTCGTCCGGGACAACCTACGAGCAGTACTTC. Its protein is CASSSSGTTYEQYF.

The chain uses TRBV15 and TRBJ1-1; 7 bases are a match to TRBD1. This CDR3 has 14 amino acids. V lost 3 bases to trimming and J lost 1 base; unmatched junction nucleotides: 2. Germline V gives CDR1 LNHNV, CDR2 YYDKDF (reference sequence). CDR3 sequence: CATSRGQQNTEAFF. For the CDR3, the DNA is TGTGCCACCAGCAGGGGACAGCAGAACACTGAAGCTTTCTTT.